This TCR beta chain was sequenced during a study of T cells in Graves' hyperthyroidism and ophthalmopathy. This clonotype was detected only a few times. It was RNA transcripts that yielded the amplified TCR beta CDR3 regions. The TCR CDR3 was amplified in a first-round RT-PCR using the HTBI primer set. In TCRdb, the multiplex PCR reads were re-called with MiXCR into one record per CDR3 protein. The sample holds roughly 380,000 distinct CDR3 sequences, around an eighth seen once. Germline CDR1 reads MNHEY; CDR2 reads SMNVEV (reference sequence). This CDR3 region has 13 residues. V lost 4 bases to trimming and J lost 9 bases; unmatched junction nucleotides: 6.

Source material: blood. This clonotype originated in a man younger than 45 with Graves' hyperthyroidism that later progressed to Graves' ophthalmopathy. The genes are TRBV27 and TRBJ2-1, with 7 bases that match TRBD2. The DNA for the CDR3 is TGTGCCAGCAGTTCAGGACTAGTCGGTGAGCAGTTCTTC. Protein sequence: CASSSGLVGEQFF.